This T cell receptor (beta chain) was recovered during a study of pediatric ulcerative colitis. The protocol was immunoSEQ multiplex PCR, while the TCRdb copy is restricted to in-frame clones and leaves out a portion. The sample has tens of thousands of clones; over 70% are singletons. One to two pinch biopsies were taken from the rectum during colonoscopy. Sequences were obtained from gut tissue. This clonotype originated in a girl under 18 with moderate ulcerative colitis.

As DNA, the CDR3 is TGTGCCAGCAGAGCCGAAGGGTCCTATGGCTACACCTTC. Translation gives CASRAEGSYGYTF. The rearrangement uses TRBV6-1 and TRBJ1-2; D gene ambiguous. The CDR3 has 13 residues. Germline V gives CDR1 MNHNS, CDR2 SASEGT. V lost 6 bases to trimming and J lost 4 bases, with 12 bases between them.